This T cell receptor beta chain was recovered during a study of PD-L1 blockade in urothelial cancer. Turning to the study itself: Blood-derived samples held a median approximately 140,000 T cells.

Each PCR reaction had synthetic TCR analog templates spiked into it. Using immunoSEQ multiplex PCR, the repertoire was profiled, and TCRdb retains in-frame clones only, with some absent. The sample has approximately 55,000 clones, about 86% seen once. The time point denotes: pretreatment peripheral blood. Details on this clone: Antigen unknown.

Study findings and constraints: Enhanced expansion of tumor-associated blood clones at 3 weeks characterized durable-benefit patients. Below-median TCR clonality that was measured in pretreatment blood predicted better survival.

The CDR3 covers 16 residues. The germline gives CDR1 SGHRS, CDR2 YFSETQ. V lost 4 bases to trimming and J lost 1 base, with 17 bases between them. Here the sequenced sample was PBMCs, taken around atezolizumab (anti-PD-L1) treatment. This TCR was sampled from a man between 60 and 75 years old with urothelial cancer. The chain combines TRBV5-1 with TRBJ1-1, with D tentatively TRBD1 (5 bases). The CDR3, as DNA: TGCGCCAGCAGCCAGGACGGGGGTTGGAGGAACACTGAAGCTTTCTTT. This codes for CASSQDGGWRNTEAFF.